These 22 T cell receptor beta chains were sequenced from one sample in a study of blood T cell repertoires in COVID-19. This table comes from immunoSEQ multiplex PCR, and its TCRdb copy is limited to in-frame clones, with some not included. The profile shows around 160,000 clones, 75% to 85% of them singletons. Sample: peripheral blood. These TCRs come from a human donor with acute or convalescent COVID-19. The donor label of this sample is uncertain.

This chain uses TRBV11-2 with TRBJ2-2; TRBD1 agrees at 7 bases. After removal of 5 bases from V and 4 bases from J, the junction contained 10 bases not matched to a gene. Germline loops: CDR1 SGHAT, CDR2 FQNNGV. The CDR3 is made up of 16 amino acids. The CDR3 nucleotides are TGTGCCAGCAGCCGAGGGGGCAAGGGCACCACCGGGGAGCTGTTTTTT. It specifies CASSRGGKGTTGELFF.

V gene TRBV24-1 combines with J gene TRBJ2-2; D not certain. V was trimmed by 9 bases and J by 5 bases, leaving 9 bases between them. The CDR3 runs to 12 residues. In germline, CDR1 is KGHDR, CDR2 SFDVKD. The CDR3, as DNA: TGTGCCACCCAGGTTGAAACCGGGGAGCTGTTTTTT. This codes for CATQVETGELFF.

This clone was seen a handful of times. The chain combines TRBV29-1 with TRBJ1-2; 9 bases align to TRBD1. The germline V gene encodes CDR1 SQVTM and CDR2 ANQGSEA. The CDR3 covers 13 residues. V gave up 7 bases and J gave up 9 bases; unmatched junction bases: 12. The CDR3 coding sequence is TGCAGCGCCTTCGGGGACAGGGAGAATAGCTACACCTTC. It translates to CSAFGDRENSYTF. Full variable domain (outside the CDR3, taken from reference TRBV29-1 and TRBJ1-2): SAVISQKPSRDICQRGTSLTIQCQVDSQVTMMFWYRQQPGQSLTLIATANQGSEATYESGFVIDKFPISRPNLTFSTLTVSNMSPEDSSIYLCSAFGDRENSYTFGSGTRLTVV.

This clone appeared a single time. The rearrangement joins TRBV5-1 to TRBJ2-1; D might be TRBD1 (5 bases). This CDR3 contains 19 residues. Trimming took off 4 bases at V and 0 bases at J, with 23 bases between the two ends. Germline values: CDR1 SGHRS, CDR2 YFSETQ. The CDR3 here is CASSPNSRPQGFSYNEQFF. For the CDR3, the DNA is TGCGCCAGCAGCCCTAACTCCAGGCCTCAGGGTTTCTCCTACAATGAGCAGTTCTTC.

The chain employs TRBV23-1 and TRBJ2-5; 11 bases align to TRBD2. TRBV23-1 is an open reading frame, and its role is uncertain. This CDR3 spans 17 amino acids. After removal of 4 bases from V and 3 bases from J, the junction contained 10 bases not matched to a gene. CDR3 bases: TGCGCCAGCAGTCTTCTGACTAGCGGGGACATCGAAGAGACCCAGTACTTC. This translates into CASSLLTSGDIEETQYF.

This clone was recorded only once. The chain uses TRBV7-9 and TRBJ1-3; no clear D. The CDR3 is 14 residues long. Trimming cost V 8 bases and J 2 bases, with 13 bases left between them. The germline gives CDR1 SEHNR, CDR2 FQNEAQ (reference sequence). The CDR3 reads CASSRLSPGNTIYF. In nucleotides, the CDR3 is TGTGCCAGCTCTAGACTGTCGCCTGGAAACACCATATATTTT.

This clone was seen once. The J gene is TRBJ2-1, the V gene TRBV10-3; 7 bases are shared with TRBD1. V lost 5 bases, J lost 1 base, and 20 bases stayed unmatched. CDR1 is ENHRY and CDR2 is SYGVKD in the germline V gene. This CDR3 is 20 amino acids long. CDR3 sequence: CAISPGRTGGGSGSYNEQFF. DNA for the CDR3: TGTGCCATCAGTCCCGGGCGGACAGGTGGTGGATCGGGTTCCTACAATGAGCAGTTCTTC.

The chain recombines TRBV19 with TRBJ2-6; TRBD1 is a possible D gene (6 bases). The germline V and J ends were trimmed by 7 bases and 4 bases, with 11 bases remaining between them. This CDR3 spans 14 amino acids. Germline V lookup: CDR1 LNHDA, CDR2 SQIVND (reference sequence). CDR3 protein: CASISGAGANVLTF. CDR3 nucleotides: TGTGCCAGTATCTCAGGGGCAGGGGCCAACGTCCTGACTTTC.

This rearrangement joins TRBV7-9 to TRBJ2-7; a weak D match, TRBD2 (6 bases). CDR3 size: 14 residues. V was shortened by 3 bases and J by 5 bases, with 14 bases between the two germline ends. CDR1 and CDR2 (germline): SEHNR, FQNEAQ (reference sequence). CDR3 amino acids: CASSLAEGRDEQYF. Written as DNA, the CDR3 is TGTGCCAGCAGCTTGGCGGAGGGTCGGGACGAGCAGTACTTC.

The chain employs TRBV30 and TRBJ2-6, with TRBD1 identical over 7 bases. J gave up 5 bases and V 5 bases, and 6 bases lay outside the gene matches. CDR3 size: 14 residues. Per the germline V gene, CDR1 is GTSNPN and CDR2 is SVGIG (reference sequence). CDR3 sequence reads: CAWEGQQRANVLTF. The CDR3 DNA follows: TGTGCCTGGGAGGGACAGCAAAGGGCCAACGTCCTGACTTTC.

This chain joins TRBV5-4 and TRBJ1-2; possibly TRBD1 for D (6 bases). CDR3 length: 14 residues. CDR1 is SGHNT and CDR2 is YYREEE in the germline V gene (reference sequence). V was pared by 0 bases and J by 4 bases, with 10 bases between. The DNA of the CDR3 is TGTGCCAGCAGCTTGGCAGGGGTTTTCTATGGCTACACCTTC. It is translated as CASSLAGVFYGYTF.

The chain uses TRBV30 and TRBJ2-1; D is possibly TRBD1 (6 bases). In germline, CDR1 is GTSNPN, CDR2 SVGIG (reference sequence). CDR3 length: 15 residues. Trimming took off 4 bases at V and 4 bases at J, with 17 bases between the two ends. CDR3 DNA sequence: TGTGCCTGGACCCCCCGCAGGGGTGGGTACAATGAGCAGTTCTTC. It yields the protein CAWTPRRGGYNEQFF.

The chain has TRBV11-2 and TRBJ1-1, with 10 bases matching TRBD1. This CDR3 comprises 14 residues. The germline gives CDR1 SGHAT, CDR2 FQNNGV. The J segment lost 5 bases and the V segment lost 5 bases, leaving 5 bases of the junction unmatched. The CDR3 reads CASSPGQGWTEAFF. DNA of the CDR3: TGTGCCAGCAGCCCGGGACAGGGGTGGACTGAAGCTTTCTTT.

The V call is TRBV19, the J call TRBJ2-1; possibly TRBD2 for D (6 bases). Germline CDR1 and CDR2: LNHDA and SQIVND (reference sequence). V was clipped by 5 bases and J by 3 bases, with 17 bases between them. The CDR3 totals 16 residues. As DNA, the CDR3 is TGTGCCAGTAGTTCCCTGGAGGGAGGACGCTACAATGAGCAGTTCTTC. As protein: CASSSLEGGRYNEQFF.

Written as DNA, the CDR3 is TGTGCCAGCAGTGACCTCCCTGAGGGACAGCAGAATGAAAAACTGTTTTTT. It encodes CASSDLPEGQQNEKLFF. The J gene is TRBJ1-4, the V gene TRBV25-1; 7 bases map to TRBD1. The ends lost 3 bases at V and 5 bases at J; junction bases unmatched: 12. Germline V gene data show CDR1 as MGHDK and CDR2 as SYGVNS. This CDR3 comprises 17 residues.

The chain has TRBV5-5 and TRBJ1-6; TRBD1 matches at 7 bases. Germline CDR1 and CDR2: SGHKS and YYEKEE (reference sequence). The CDR3 extends over 17 amino acids. Unmatched junction bases numbered 13, after V lost 4 bases and J lost 6 bases. The CDR3 nucleotides are TGTGCCAGCAGCCCTATTACGACAGGGCTGAGTAATTCACCCCTCCACTTT. The encoded protein is CASSPITTGLSNSPLHF.

V usage is TRBV5-4 and J usage is TRBJ1-2, with D perhaps matching TRBD1 (5 bases). Germline V gives CDR1 SGHNT, CDR2 YYREEE (reference sequence). The CDR3 covers 13 residues. V was pared by 1 base and J by 8 bases, with 12 bases between. The CDR3, as DNA: TGTGCCAGCAGCTTGATGCAGGAGGGGGGCTACACCTTC. This translates into CASSLMQEGGYTF.

Points on this clone: Without the conserved terminal phenylalanine or tryptophan, this CDR3 likely stems from a read error. The limits of the CDR3 on the DNA are not certain, so only TCRdb's listed CDR3 is given. V usage is TRBV2 and J usage is TRBJ2-3; the D segment call TRBD2 is taken from the table without a DNA check. The CDR3 region is 13 residues in length, termini included. In germline, CDR1 is SNHLY, CDR2 FYNNEI. CDR3 in amino acids: CASSSGLAGGKRI.

The CDR3 reads CAWSGLAGGLLSEQFF. CDR3 nucleotides: TGTGCCTGGAGTGGGTTAGCGGGGGGCCTCTTGAGTGAGCAGTTCTTC. The chain links TRBV30 to TRBJ2-1, with 10 bases matching TRBD2. Germline values: CDR1 GTSNPN, CDR2 SVGIG (reference sequence). This CDR3 contains 16 residues. The trim removed 1 base at V and 9 bases at J, leaving 12 bases unmatched.

The V gene is TRBV11-2, the J gene TRBJ2-7; tentative D call: TRBD1 (7 bases). The V gene lost 5 bases and the J gene lost 2 bases, with 19 bases spanning the gap. The germline CDR1 and CDR2 sequences are SGHAT and FQNNGV. This CDR3 has 16 residues. CDR3 region: CASSAGGVGGTYEQYV. DNA for the CDR3: TGTGCCAGCAGCGCAGGCGGGGTAGGGGGCACCTACGAGCAGTACGTC.

The chain couples TRBV5-4 to TRBJ2-7, with TRBD1 as a possible D gene (5 bases). With 0 bases removed from V and 6 bases from J, the gap between germline ends came to 7 bases. In germline, CDR1 is SGHNT, CDR2 YYREEE (reference sequence). The length of the CDR3 is 12 residues. The chain's CDR3 is CASSLDRSEQYV. The CDR3 DNA reads TGTGCCAGCAGCTTGGACAGGAGCGAGCAGTACGTC.

The chain links TRBV3-1 (or the pseudogene TRBV3-2) to TRBJ1-1; no clear D. The CDR3 contains 15 residues. The germline gives CDR1 LGHDT, CDR2 YNNKEL (reference sequence). V lost 3 bases and J lost 8, with 19 bases in between. CDR3 sequence reads: CASSHPRGGKEEAFF. The CDR3 DNA follows: TGTGCCAGCAGCCACCCCCGAGGAGGCAAGGAGGAAGCTTTCTTT.